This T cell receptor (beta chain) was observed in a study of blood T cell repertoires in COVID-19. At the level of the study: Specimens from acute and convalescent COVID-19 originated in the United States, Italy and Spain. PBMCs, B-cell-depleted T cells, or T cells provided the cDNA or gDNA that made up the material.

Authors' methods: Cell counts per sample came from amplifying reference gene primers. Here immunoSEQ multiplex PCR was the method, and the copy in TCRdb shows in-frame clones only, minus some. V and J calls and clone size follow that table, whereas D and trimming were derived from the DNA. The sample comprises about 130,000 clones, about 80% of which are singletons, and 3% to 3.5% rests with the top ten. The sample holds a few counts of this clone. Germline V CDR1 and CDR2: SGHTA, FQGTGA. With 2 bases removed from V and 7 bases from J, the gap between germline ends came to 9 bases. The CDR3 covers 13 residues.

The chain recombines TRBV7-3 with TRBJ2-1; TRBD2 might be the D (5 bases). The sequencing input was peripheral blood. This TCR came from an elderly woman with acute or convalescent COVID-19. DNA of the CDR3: TGTGCCAGCAGCTTACGCGGGCAGAATGAGCAGTTCTTC. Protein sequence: CASSLRGQNEQFF.